This record concerns one T cell receptor (beta chain) sequence. Antigen specificity is unknown. The sample belongs to a study of radiotherapy plus CTLA-4 blockade in lung cancer. Study overall: Disease control reached 30% to 35%, with objective responses in over 15%. The study, taken as a whole, reports: Following radiotherapy plus ipilimumab, tumor-derived TCR clones expanded in the blood.

Focal radiation plus CTLA-4 blockade with ipilimumab was given to patients with chemo-refractory metastatic non-small-cell lung cancer. The protocol was immunoSEQ multiplex PCR, while the TCRdb copy is restricted to in-frame clones and leaves out a portion. The sample lists around 72,000 clones; roughly 80% were seen once. This clonotype originated in a human donor with non-small cell lung cancer who had a complete response to radiotherapy plus ipilimumab. The material sequenced was peripheral blood, taken from a patient treated with radiotherapy plus ipilimumab.

This CDR3 is CASSVQGARGGYTF. The CDR3 DNA sequence: TGTGCCAGCAGCGTACAGGGGGCAAGGGGAGGCTACACCTTC. The rearrangement links TRBV9 to TRBJ1-2, with 8 bases lining up with TRBD1. The ends lost 1 base at V and 8 bases at J; junction bases unmatched: 7. This CDR3 has 14 residues. Germline V gene data show CDR1 as SGDLS and CDR2 as YYNGEE.